The source of this T cell receptor (beta chain) is a study of Ad26.COV2.S vaccination and SARS-CoV-2 variants. The CDR3 has 14 amino acids. Germline V gives CDR1 SNHLY, CDR2 FYNNEI. The V end was cut by 2 bases, the J end by 7 bases, with 14 bases between. TCRdb's table, derived via immunoSEQ multiplex PCR, lists solely in-frame clones and lacks some. The table has fewer than 150,000 clones, 75% to 90% seen once. Concerning this clone itself: What it binds is unknown.

General observations from the study: Reported findings describe substantial breadth in spike-specific CD8+ and CD4+ T cell responses following vaccination. Spike-specific TCR breadth was greater in vaccine than placebo recipients.

This material consisted of peripheral blood, taken after recovery from COVID-19. This clonotype originated in a human donor who had recovered from COVID-19. The V and J genes are TRBV2 and TRBJ1-2, with no clear D. The CDR3: CASSEFGRRGGYTF. CDR3 in DNA: TGTGCCAGCAGTGAATTTGGCCGCCGGGGTGGCTACACCTTC.